Listed below are T cell receptor beta chains from one sample, sequenced in a study of blood T cell repertoires in COVID-19. Using immunoSEQ multiplex PCR, the repertoire was profiled, and TCRdb retains in-frame clones only, with some absent. The data contain about 300,000 clones, 88% of them seen just once; the ten biggest clones take up approximately 6.6%. The sample comprised peripheral blood. Every receptor here comes from a woman aged 25 to 39 who had recovered from COVID-19. CDR3s include the opening cysteine and the closing phenylalanine or tryptophan. D genes are given only for firm matches. Clone size is not always given. Where it is, it says once, few, many or a class for expanded clones.

v_call: TRBV15
d_call: TRBD1
j_call: TRBJ1-2
clone_size: NA
cdr3_aa: CATSNQGDYGYTF
cdr3_nt: TGTGCCACCAGCAATCAGGGGGACTATGGCTACACCTTC

v_call: TRBV5-1
d_call: NA
j_call: TRBJ2-3
clone_size: NA
cdr3_aa: CASSLEEPKTDTQYF
cdr3_nt: TGCGCCAGCAGCTTGGAGGAGCCCAAAACAGATACGCAGTATTTT

v_call: TRBV11-2
d_call: NA
j_call: TRBJ1-5
clone_size: NA
cdr3_aa: CASSFNNQPQHF
cdr3_nt: TGTGCCAGCAGCTTTAACAATCAGCCCCAGCATTTT

v_call: TRBV5-1
d_call: TRBD1
j_call: TRBJ1-2
clone_size: few
cdr3_aa: CASSYPADRVDYGYTF
cdr3_nt: TGCGCCAGCAGCTACCCTGCGGACAGGGTTGACTATGGCTACACCTTC

v_call: TRBV28
d_call: TRBD1
j_call: TRBJ1-1
clone_size: NA
cdr3_aa: CASSQTTGPFF
cdr3_nt: TGTGCCAGCAGTCAAACGACAGGGCCTTTCTTT

v_call: TRBV7-2
d_call: NA
j_call: TRBJ1-2
clone_size: NA
cdr3_aa: CASSLSQGNYGYTF
cdr3_nt: TGTGCCAGCAGCCTAAGCCAGGGCAACTATGGCTACACCTTC

v_call: TRBV5-1
d_call: NA
j_call: TRBJ1-1
clone_size: NA
cdr3_aa: CASSLEADGGYTEAFF
cdr3_nt: TGCGCCAGCAGCTTGGAGGCGGACGGAGGATACACTGAAGCTTTCTTT

v_call: TRBV30
d_call: TRBD1
j_call: TRBJ1-4
clone_size: NA
cdr3_aa: CAWSPRRQGVGKLFF
cdr3_nt: TGTGCCTGGAGTCCTCGTCGACAGGGGGTGGGAAAACTGTTTTTT

v_call: TRBV11-2
d_call: TRBD1
j_call: TRBJ2-7
clone_size: NA
cdr3_aa: CASSFWTGDVQYF
cdr3_nt: TGTGCCAGCAGCTTCTGGACAGGGGATGTGCAGTACTTC

v_call: TRBV6-2/TRBV6-3
d_call: TRBD1
j_call: TRBJ1-4
clone_size: once
cdr3_aa: CASSPYRGAYDEKLFF
cdr3_nt: TGTGCCAGCAGCCCTTACAGGGGCGCCTATGATGAAAAACTGTTTTTT

v_call: TRBV5-1
d_call: NA
j_call: TRBJ1-1
clone_size: NA
cdr3_aa: CASSLGDPRGEAFF
cdr3_nt: TGCGCCAGCAGCTTGGGGGACCCCAGGGGTGAAGCTTTCTTT

v_call: TRBV5-1
d_call: NA
j_call: TRBJ1-1
clone_size: NA
cdr3_aa: CASTPQGIVNTEAFF
cdr3_nt: TGCGCCAGCACCCCACAGGGCATCGTGAACACTGAAGCTTTCTTT

v_call: TRBV5-1
d_call: TRBD1
j_call: TRBJ1-2
clone_size: NA
cdr3_aa: CASSLGVTGGDYGYTF
cdr3_nt: TGCGCCAGCAGCTTGGGGGTGACAGGGGGTGACTATGGCTACACCTTC

v_call: TRBV5-1
d_call: TRBD1
j_call: TRBJ1-3
clone_size: NA
cdr3_aa: CASSPFDRGGNTIYF
cdr3_nt: TGCGCCAGCAGCCCGTTCGACAGGGGTGGAAACACCATATATTTT